A selection of T cell receptor beta chains follows, all from one sample in a study of blood T cell repertoires in COVID-19. Measured with immunoSEQ multiplex PCR; TCRdb has only the in-frame clones, and not every one. The sample includes roughly 87,000 clones, 70% to 85% seen only once; the top ten take roughly 17%. Sequencing used peripheral blood. These receptors were obtained from an older woman with acute or convalescent COVID-19. Each CDR3 is given with its conserved first and last residue. The D gene is left open where the match is weak. Only part of the rows carry a size: once, few, many, or a class if the clone is expanded.

D gene: TRBD1; V gene: TRBV4-1; J gene: TRBJ1-2; clone size: few; CDR3 protein: CASSQPTGLNYGYTF; CDR3 DNA: TGCGCCAGCAGCCAGCCGACAGGGCTTAACTATGGCTACACCTTC
D gene: .; V gene: TRBV4-3; J gene: TRBJ2-1; clone size: .; CDR3 protein: CASSQEYGRAYNEQFF; CDR3 DNA: TGCGCCAGCAGCCAAGAATATGGGAGAGCCTACAATGAGCAGTTCTTC
D gene: .; V gene: TRBV2; J gene: TRBJ1-5; clone size: .; CDR3 protein: CASSEPGTAGQPQHF; CDR3 DNA: TGTGCCAGCAGTGAGCCCGGGACCGCGGGACAGCCCCAGCATTTT
D gene: .; V gene: TRBV19; J gene: TRBJ1-4; clone size: .; CDR3 protein: CASSKRVPRSGANEKLFF; CDR3 DNA: TGTGCCAGTAGTAAGCGGGTGCCGCGATCGGGGGCTAATGAAAAACTGTTTTTT
D gene: TRBD2; V gene: TRBV6-5; J gene: TRBJ2-1; clone size: .; CDR3 protein: CASSPPSGGYNEQFF; CDR3 DNA: TGTGCCAGCAGCCCCCCTAGCGGGGGGTATAATGAGCAGTTCTTC
D gene: TRBD2; V gene: TRBV29-1; J gene: TRBJ2-1; clone size: .; CDR3 protein: CSVVAFTSGGAGEQFF; CDR3 DNA: TGCAGCGTTGTGGCTTTTACTAGCGGGGGGGCCGGTGAGCAGTTCTTC
D gene: TRBD1; V gene: TRBV9; J gene: TRBJ2-2; clone size: .; CDR3 protein: CASSARGGTGAGGELFF; CDR3 DNA: TGTGCCAGCAGCGCCCGCGGAGGGACAGGGGCGGGCGGGGAGCTGTTTTTT
D gene: .; V gene: TRBV6-1; J gene: TRBJ2-1; clone size: .; CDR3 protein: CASSEIYAQNEQFF; CDR3 DNA: TGTGCCAGCAGTGAGATTTACGCACAAAATGAGCAGTTCTTC
D gene: .; V gene: TRBV5-1; J gene: TRBJ1-3; clone size: .; CDR3 protein: CASSLELGPGNTIYF; CDR3 DNA: TGCGCCAGCAGCTTGGAACTGGGGCCCGGAAACACCATATATTTT
D gene: TRBD1; V gene: TRBV7-7; J gene: TRBJ2-6; clone size: .; CDR3 protein: CASSLGQGSSGANVLTF; CDR3 DNA: TGTGCCAGCAGCTTAGGACAGGGGAGCTCTGGGGCCAACGTCCTGACTTTC
D gene: TRBD1; V gene: TRBV28; J gene: TRBJ2-7; clone size: .; CDR3 protein: CASRGTGQGSYEQYF; CDR3 DNA: TGTGCCAGCAGGGGGACGGGACAGGGCTCCTACGAGCAGTACTTC
D gene: TRBD1; V gene: TRBV11-3; J gene: TRBJ2-2; clone size: .; CDR3 protein: CASSPGTGNTGELFF; CDR3 DNA: TGTGCCAGCAGCCCCGGGACAGGGAACACCGGGGAGCTGTTTTTT
D gene: TRBD1; V gene: TRBV7-9; J gene: TRBJ1-4; clone size: .; CDR3 protein: CASSLMGQANEKLFF; CDR3 DNA: TGTGCCAGCAGCTTAATGGGACAGGCGAATGAAAAACTGTTTTTT
D gene: TRBD1; V gene: TRBV3-1/TRBV3-2; J gene: TRBJ2-7; clone size: .; CDR3 protein: CASSQAPTGGSYEQYF; CDR3 DNA: TGTGCCAGCAGCCAGGCTCCGACAGGGGGTTCCTACGAGCAGTACTTC
D gene: .; V gene: TRBV6-5; J gene: TRBJ2-1; clone size: .; CDR3 protein: CASSYLTRGTYNEQFF; CDR3 DNA: TGTGCCAGCAGTTACTTGACACGAGGGACCTACAATGAGCAGTTCTTC
D gene: .; V gene: TRBV27; J gene: TRBJ1-2; clone size: .; CDR3 protein: CASSLRQGSYGYTF; CDR3 DNA: TGTGCCAGCAGTTTACGGCAGGGGAGCTATGGCTACACCTTC
D gene: .; V gene: TRBV3-1/TRBV3-2; J gene: TRBJ1-2; clone size: .; CDR3 protein: CASSQDRDYGYTF; CDR3 DNA: TGTGCCAGCAGCCAAGACAGGGACTATGGCTACACCTTC
D gene: TRBD2; V gene: TRBV11-3; J gene: TRBJ2-7; clone size: .; CDR3 protein: CASSLGLAGEDYEQYF; CDR3 DNA: TGTGCCAGCAGCTTGGGACTAGCGGGGGAGGACTACGAGCAGTACTTC
D gene: TRBD2; V gene: TRBV6-5; J gene: TRBJ2-7; clone size: .; CDR3 protein: CASSPTSGSSEQYF; CDR3 DNA: TGTGCCAGCAGCCCAACTAGCGGGTCGTCCGAGCAGTACTTC
D gene: .; V gene: TRBV6-6; J gene: TRBJ1-4; clone size: .; CDR3 protein: CASSYQPRFDEKLFF; CDR3 DNA: TGTGCCAGCAGTTACCAACCGAGGTTTGATGAAAAACTGTTTTTT
D gene: TRBD2; V gene: TRBV5-4; J gene: TRBJ2-7; clone size: .; CDR3 protein: CASSLGASGGNTYEQYF; CDR3 DNA: TGTGCCAGCAGCCTCGGGGCTAGCGGGGGGAACACCTACGAGCAGTACTTC
D gene: .; V gene: TRBV28; J gene: TRBJ2-4; clone size: .; CDR3 protein: CASRITGTKNIQYF; CDR3 DNA: TGTGCCAGCAGAATCACAGGGACCAAAAACATTCAGTACTTC
D gene: TRBD2; V gene: TRBV6-1; J gene: TRBJ2-3; clone size: once; CDR3 protein: CASSERLAGVTDTQYF; CDR3 DNA: TGTGCCAGCAGTGAAAGGCTAGCGGGGGTAACAGATACGCAGTATTTT
D gene: .; V gene: TRBV19; J gene: TRBJ1-2; clone size: .; CDR3 protein: CASSFDMGVGPYGYTF; CDR3 DNA: TGTGCCAGTAGCTTCGACATGGGAGTGGGCCCCTATGGCTACACCTTC
D gene: .; V gene: TRBV24-1; J gene: TRBJ2-7; clone size: .; CDR3 protein: CATSDTGIYEQYF; CDR3 DNA: TGTGCCACCAGTGATACAGGGATCTACGAGCAGTACTTC
D gene: .; V gene: TRBV6-6; J gene: TRBJ1-6; clone size: .; CDR3 protein: CASSYYGSSSPLHF; CDR3 DNA: TGTGCCAGCAGTTACTACGGGTCTTCTTCACCCCTCCACTTT
D gene: .; V gene: TRBV28; J gene: TRBJ1-1; clone size: .; CDR3 protein: CASRGDTEAFF; CDR3 DNA: TGTGCCAGCAGGGGCGACACTGAAGCTTTCTTT
D gene: TRBD2; V gene: TRBV28; J gene: TRBJ2-3; clone size: .; CDR3 protein: CASSPFLGGGGEQDTQYF; CDR3 DNA: TGTGCCAGCAGTCCCTTTTTAGGGGGCGGGGGGGAGCAAGATACGCAGTATTTT
D gene: .; V gene: TRBV7-2; J gene: TRBJ2-7; clone size: .; CDR3 protein: CASSSGINSYEQYF; CDR3 DNA: TGTGCCAGCAGCTCCGGGATTAATTCCTACGAGCAGTACTTC